This TCR beta chain was profiled in a study of PD-L1 blockade in urothelial cancer. The CDR3 extends over 15 amino acids. Germline trimming cut 2 bases from V and 4 bases from J; bases unmatched to any gene: 4. Germline CDR1 SGHTA, CDR2 FQGTGA. PCRs were each spiked with synthetic TCR analog templates. The data were produced by immunoSEQ multiplex PCR, yet TCRdb's version contains in-frame clones alone and is incomplete. This sample has around 66,000 clones, with about 81% found just once. Described time point: pretreatment peripheral blood. Sample numbers ranged from 1 to 8 per patient, encompassing pretreatment and on-treatment collections.

The sequenced sample was PBMCs, obtained around atezolizumab (anti-PD-L1) treatment. This sequence was found in a man in his 70s with urothelial cancer. The rearrangement uses TRBV7-3 and TRBJ2-3, with TRBD2 matching over 9 bases. This chain's CDR3 is CASSLGGRGSDTQYF. The DNA of the CDR3 is TGTGCCAGCAGCTTAGGCGGGAGGGGGTCAGATACGCAGTATTTT. Supplemented by reference TRBV7-3 and TRBJ2-3, the full variable domain reads GAGVSQTPSNKVTEKGKYVELRCDPISGHTALYWYRQSLGQGPEFLIYFQGTGAADDSGLPNDRFFAVRPEGSVSTLKIQRTERGDSAVYLCASSLGGRGSDTQYFGPGTRLTVL.